This T cell receptor beta chain originates from a study of blood T cell repertoires in COVID-19. The length of the CDR3 is 18 residues. Profiling relied on immunoSEQ multiplex PCR, and the TCRdb table lists in-frame clones only, not all of them. The sample shows 140,000 or so clones, roughly 81% of them seen only once. The sample comprised PBMCs or T cells enriched from blood (not recorded which). The V and J genes are TRBV12-1 and TRBJ2-3; the table's D call TRBD2 went unverified against the DNA. TRBV12-1 is a known pseudogene. The source is a woman aged 50 to 60 with acute COVID-19. CDR3 region: CASSPRFGLAESTDTQYF. CDR3 nucleotides: TGTGCCAGCAGCCCCCGTTTTGGACTAGCGGAAAGCACAGATACGCAGTATTTT.